The 19 T cell receptor beta chains given below trace back to one sample, sequenced in a study of identical twins. TCRdb reprocessed the 5' RACE reads via MiXCR and lists one record per CDR3 protein. The table lists around 570,000 distinct CDR3 sequences, more than 9% of them singletons. The sample also formed part of further work on yellow fever vaccine responses in identical twins.

The sequenced material came from PBMCs. Every receptor here comes from a woman between 18 and 29 years old in good health.

This clonotype was picked up a small number of times. The V and J genes are TRBV5-1 and TRBJ2-1; 7 nucleotides line up with TRBD1. Germline V gene data show CDR1 as SGHRS and CDR2 as YFSETQ. The CDR3 spans 15 residues. V dropped 7 bases and J dropped 2; count of bases not matched to a gene: 9. The CDR3 DNA reads TGCGCCAGCGGGTTCACAGGGGCTGCCTACAATGAGCAGTTCTTC. Translating gives CASGFTGAAYNEQFF.

This clonotype was seen at least ten times. The chain is built from TRBV7-8 and TRBJ2-7; 8 nucleotides align to TRBD1. CDR3 size: 14 residues. Germline V gene sequence: CDR1 SGHVS, CDR2 FQNEAQ. Trimming at V came to 4 bases and at J to 3 bases, leaving 5 bases not matched to a gene. For the CDR3, the DNA is TGTGCCAGCAGCTCGGGACAGGTCTACTACGAGCAGTACTTC. Its translation: CASSSGQVYYEQYF.

The chain links TRBV6-1 to TRBJ2-3; 7 nucleotides align to TRBD1. CDR1 is MNHNS, CDR2 SASEGT, per germline. Germline trimming cut 3 bases from V and 3 bases from J; bases unmatched to any gene: 3. The CDR3 is 14 amino acids. This chain's CDR3 is CASSEGTETDTQYF. In DNA, the CDR3 is TGTGCCAGCAGTGAGGGGACAGAAACAGATACGCAGTATTTT.

This chain connects TRBV3-1 to TRBJ2-5; D is unclear. V dropped 3 bases and J dropped 2 bases, with 7 bases sitting between them. Germline values: CDR1 LGHDT, CDR2 YNNKEL (reference sequence). The CDR3 is 13 residues long. In DNA form, the CDR3 reads TGTGCCAGCAGCCAGGGTCGGCAAGAGACCCAGTACTTC. Amino acids: CASSQGRQETQYF.

This clonotype has only a few counts. The rearrangement uses TRBV30 and TRBJ2-5; TRBD2 might be the D (5 bases). Trimming removed 2 bases from V and 5 bases from J, with 12 bases in between. This CDR3 contains 13 residues. Per the germline V gene, CDR1 is GTSNPN and CDR2 is SVGIG (reference sequence). The CDR3 nucleotides read TGTGCCTGGAGTCGGGATGGCTTTGAGACCCAGTACTTC. Protein sequence: CAWSRDGFETQYF.

The gene calls are TRBV20-1 and TRBJ1-1; tentative D call: TRBD1 (5 bases). Germline V gene sequence: CDR1 DFQATT, CDR2 SNEGSKA (reference sequence). Trimming shortened V by 5 bases and J by 2 bases, and 12 bases separated the two germline ends. The CDR3 extends over 13 amino acids. CDR3 region: CSAVRGYNTEAFF. For the CDR3, the DNA is TGCAGTGCTGTAAGGGGATACAACACTGAAGCTTTCTTT.

V gene TRBV5-1 combines with J gene TRBJ2-3; tentative D call: TRBD1 (7 bases). The CDR3 length is 15 residues. Germline V CDR1 and CDR2: SGHRS, YFSETQ. V was pared by 3 bases and J by 3 bases, with 14 bases between. The CDR3 DNA follows: TGCGCCAGCAGCTCTGACAGGGAGGTGACAGATACGCAGTATTTT. Translation gives CASSSDREVTDTQYF.

This clonotype has only a few counts. The chain has TRBV20-1 and TRBJ1-5; D may be TRBD1 (6 bases). This CDR3 is built from 13 residues. Trimming stripped 8 bases from V and 0 bases from J, with 11 bases between. Per the germline V gene, CDR1 is DFQATT and CDR2 is SNEGSKA (reference sequence). CDR3 in amino acids: CSWSGDSNQPQHF. The DNA of the CDR3 is TGCAGTTGGTCAGGGGATAGCAATCAGCCCCAGCATTTT.

This clonotype has more than one count but fewer than ten. The CDR3 nucleotides are TGTGCCAGCAGTCGCACCCCCGCCGGACTAGCGGGGGGGTTAGAGTACGAGCAGTACTTC. This translates into CASSRTPAGLAGGLEYEQYF. The V and J genes are TRBV6-2 or TRBV6-3 and TRBJ2-7; 15 bases line up with TRBD2. V lost 5 bases to trimming and J lost 4 bases; unmatched junction nucleotides: 18. The CDR3 covers 20 residues. CDR1 is MNHEY, CDR2 SVGEGT, per germline.

This clonotype was seen at least ten times. V usage is TRBV6-5 and J usage is TRBJ2-7; possible D gene TRBD2, 5 bases. V was trimmed by 0 bases and J by 3 bases, leaving 15 bases between them. There are 16 residues in the CDR3. The germline gives CDR1 MNHEY, CDR2 SVGAGI. CDR3 loop: CASSYSRAALLYEQYF. The CDR3 DNA is TGTGCCAGCAGTTACTCGAGGGCAGCTCTCCTCTACGAGCAGTACTTC.

This rearrangement joins TRBV7-9 to TRBJ2-1, with 12 bases that match TRBD2. The CDR3 consists of 15 residues. Germline V gene lookup returns CDR1 SEHNR and CDR2 FQNEAQ (reference sequence). Trimming took 1 base from V and 8 from J; bases not matched to a gene: 3. The CDR3 DNA reads TGTGCCAGCAGCTTAGAGACTAGCGGGAGATATGAGCAGTTCTTC. Protein sequence: CASSLETSGRYEQFF.

The rearrangement joins TRBV6-2 or TRBV6-3 to TRBJ2-7, with 7 nucleotides matching TRBD1. V lost 6 bases, J lost 4 bases, and 15 bases stayed unmatched. The CDR3 is 16 residues long. CDR1 is MNHEY, CDR2 SVGEGT, per germline. The CDR3 nucleotides are TGTGCCAGCAGGCGTATGACTCGGGACAGTTTTTACGAGCAGTACTTC. This encodes CASRRMTRDSFYEQYF.

This clonotype was seen repeatedly, ten times or more. The chain carries TRBV2 and TRBJ2-4, with TRBD1 as a possible D gene (5 bases). CDR1 is SNHLY and CDR2 is FYNNEI in the germline V gene. V was pared by 7 bases and J by 4 bases, with 17 bases between. This CDR3 is built from 15 residues. The CDR3 DNA follows: TGTGCCAGCACCAGGGCAGCAACCCTGAAAAACATTCAGTACTTC. Translating it yields CASTRAATLKNIQYF.

The chain combines TRBV6-2 or TRBV6-3 with TRBJ2-1; D is perhaps TRBD1 or TRBD2 (5 bases each). This CDR3 has 16 amino acids. Germline V lookup: CDR1 MNHEY, CDR2 SVGEGT. The germline V and J ends were trimmed by 7 bases and 9 bases, with 25 bases remaining between them. The DNA of the CDR3 is TGTGCCAGCACTAACCGGGGCGGAGCTCTAATCGGTGAGCAGTTCTTC. This codes for CASTNRGGALIGEQFF.

This clonotype occurred a few times. The genes are TRBV19 and TRBJ1-1; D not resolved. Germline V lookup: CDR1 LNHDA, CDR2 SQIVND (reference sequence). V was shortened by 3 bases and J by 3 bases, with 8 bases between the two germline ends. The CDR3 extends over 13 amino acids. CDR3 sequence: CASSIWRDTEAFF. The CDR3 nucleotides read TGTGCCAGTAGTATTTGGAGAGACACTGAAGCTTTCTTT.

The chain uses TRBV5-1 and TRBJ2-7, with 7 bases identical to TRBD1. Germline V gene sequence: CDR1 SGHRS, CDR2 YFSETQ. The V segment lost 5 bases and the J segment 5 bases; nucleotides outside the gene matches: 4. There are 12 residues in the CDR3. The CDR3 reads CASRTGNDEQYF. DNA of the CDR3: TGCGCCAGCAGGACAGGGAACGACGAGCAGTACTTC. The variable domain in full, completed from reference TRBV5-1 and TRBJ2-7, reads KAGVTQTPRYLIKTRGQQVTLSCSPISGHRSVSWYQQTPGQGLQFLFEYFSETQRNKGNFPGRFSGRQFSNSRSEMNVSTLELGDSALYLCASRTGNDEQYFGPGTRLTVT.

This clonotype was detected a few times. The rearrangement uses TRBV20-1 and TRBJ1-1; perhaps TRBD1 as D (6 bases). From germline, CDR1 is DFQATT and CDR2 SNEGSKA (reference sequence). The CDR3 covers 11 residues. V dropped 8 bases and J dropped 6 bases, with 13 bases sitting between them. As DNA, the CDR3 is TGCAGTAAGTTCAGGGGTCCTGAAGCTTTCTTT. Translated: CSKFRGPEAFF.

This clonotype was found many times. The chain uses TRBV29-1 and TRBJ2-2; 8 positions match TRBD2. This CDR3 has 16 amino acids. The germline CDR1 and CDR2 sequences are SQVTM and ANQGSEA. Trimming at V came to 6 bases and at J to 0 bases, leaving 9 bases not matched to a gene. CDR3 loop: CSVAGGGRTNTGELFF. CDR3 coding DNA: TGCAGCGTCGCTGGCGGGGGGAGAACGAACACCGGGGAGCTGTTTTTT.

In this sample, this clonotype turned up a few times. V is TRBV5-1 and J is TRBJ2-1; TRBD2 might be the D (5 bases). Trimming took 2 bases from V and 0 from J, leaving 24 bases between them. CDR1 is SGHRS, CDR2 YFSETQ, per germline. This CDR3 has 20 amino acids. CDR3 sequence: CASSFAGLYSPSSSYNEQFF. The CDR3 coding sequence is TGCGCCAGCAGCTTCGCGGGCCTATATAGCCCGTCGAGCTCCTACAATGAGCAGTTCTTC. Full variable domain (rest looked up from reference TRBV5-1 and TRBJ2-1): KAGVTQTPRYLIKTRGQQVTLSCSPISGHRSVSWYQQTPGQGLQFLFEYFSETQRNKGNFPGRFSGRQFSNSRSEMNVSTLELGDSALYLCASSFAGLYSPSSSYNEQFFGPGTRLTVL.